Presented here are 23 T cell receptor beta chains from one specimen sequenced in a study of blood T cell repertoires in COVID-19. Generated by immunoSEQ multiplex PCR, the TCRdb table keeps only in-frame clones and is missing some. This table holds about 170,000 clones, about 86% found once. The specimen sequenced was peripheral blood. These receptors originate from a human donor with acute or convalescent COVID-19. The donor label of this sample is uncertain.

The table lists this clone with a few counts. The chain employs TRBV11-2 and TRBJ2-5, with TRBD1 as a possible D gene (6 bases). V shed 5 bases and J shed 5 bases, with 15 bases lying between them. The length of the CDR3 is 14 residues. Germline lookup yields CDR1 SGHAT and CDR2 FQNNGV. The CDR3 sequence is CASSPQTQGETQYF. The CDR3 region has the DNA TGTGCCAGCAGCCCCCAGACCCAGGGGGAGACCCAGTACTTC. The full variable domain, completed using reference TRBV11-2 and TRBJ2-5, is EAGVAQSPRYKIIEKRQSVAFWCNPISGHATLYWYQQILGQGPKLLIQFQNNGVVDDSQLPKDRFSAERLKGVDSTLKIQPAKLEDSAVYLCASSPQTQGETQYFGPGTRLLVL.

This clone was seen a single time. This chain uses TRBV2 with TRBJ1-5; weak D call: TRBD1 (6 bases). V gave up 6 bases and J gave up 7 bases, with 13 bases separating them. The germline gives CDR1 SNHLY, CDR2 FYNNEI. This CDR3 is built from 13 residues. CDR3 loop: CASSSGVGQPQHF. CDR3 nucleotide sequence: TGTGCCAGCAGCTCAGGGGTAGGGCAGCCCCAGCATTTT.

The rearrangement joins TRBV3-1 (or the pseudogene TRBV3-2) to TRBJ1-1, with D uncertain. Trimming left V 1 base short and J 7 bases short, with 19 bases between. CDR3 size: 16 residues. Germline assignment: CDR1 LGHDT and CDR2 YNNKEL (reference sequence). CDR3 sequence: CASSQGRGQAQGEAFF. The DNA of the CDR3 is TGTGCCAGCAGCCAAGGCCGGGGTCAGGCCCAAGGTGAAGCTTTCTTT.

In its sample, this clone was seen a few times. The chain employs TRBV5-1 and TRBJ2-2; 7 bases fit TRBD1. The CDR3 covers 14 residues. Germline CDR1 SGHRS, CDR2 YFSETQ. V lost 4 bases and J lost 6; bases outside the gene matches: 6. The DNA for the CDR3 is TGCGCCAGCAGCCCGGACAGGCAGGCCGGGGAGCTGTTTTTT. The encoded protein is CASSPDRQAGELFF.

This clone was counted between two and nine times. The genes are TRBV15 and TRBJ1-1; D is possibly TRBD1 (5 bases). V lost 4 bases and J 1 base, leaving 13 bases between the germline ends. From germline, CDR1 is LNHNV and CDR2 YYDKDF (reference sequence). This CDR3 contains 15 residues. CDR3 sequence: CATSTGMGKNTEAFF. The CDR3 DNA is TGTGCCACCAGCACAGGGATGGGTAAGAACACTGAAGCTTTCTTT.

This rearrangement joins TRBV30 to TRBJ2-2; D gene ambiguous. The CDR3 has 11 amino acids. V lost 3 bases and J lost 3, with 2 bases in between. Looked up from germline, CDR1 is GTSNPN and CDR2 is SVGIG (reference sequence). Here the CDR3 reads CAWSDTGELFF. The DNA of the CDR3 is TGTGCCTGGAGCGACACCGGGGAGCTGTTTTTT.

The chain recombines TRBV28 with TRBJ1-2; 10 bases fit TRBD1. This CDR3 is built from 16 residues. Trimming cost V 1 base and J 4 bases; bases outside gene matches: 6. Germline assignment: CDR1 MDHEN and CDR2 SYDVKM. CDR3 in amino acids: CASSLSRQGAGYGYTF. Here the CDR3 DNA reads TGTGCCAGCAGTTTATCGCGACAGGGGGCAGGCTATGGCTACACCTTC.

DNA of the CDR3: TGTGCCTGGAGCCCCGGTCTAGCGGGAGGAAGGGCAGATACGCAGTATTTT. As protein: CAWSPGLAGGRADTQYF. The chain employs TRBV30 and TRBJ2-3; TRBD2 agrees at 11 bases. This CDR3 region has 17 residues. J was trimmed by 4 bases and V by 3 bases; bases with no gene match: 12. Per germline, CDR1 GTSNPN and CDR2 SVGIG (reference sequence).

This chain uses TRBV12-3 or TRBV12-4 with TRBJ2-3; 7 nucleotides line up with TRBD2. Trimming removed 6 bases from V and 2 bases from J; junction bases left unmatched: 2. The CDR3 has 13 residues. CDR3 bases: TGTGCCAGCAGGGGGGGGTTCACAGATACGCAGTATTTT. It specifies CASRGGFTDTQYF.

This clone was detected once. CDR3 protein: CASSRRLAGGHGDTQYF. The CDR3 nucleotides are TGTGCCAGCAGCCGGAGACTAGCGGGGGGCCACGGAGATACGCAGTATTTT. The chain uses TRBV4-2 and TRBJ2-3, with TRBD2 matching over 13 bases. Germline-derived CDR1 and CDR2 are LGHNA and YNFKEQ. There are 17 residues in the CDR3. Trimming took 4 bases from V and 5 from J; bases not matched to a gene: 9.

The gene calls are TRBV7-4 and TRBJ2-7, with TRBD1 as a possible D gene (7 bases). The CDR3 has 15 amino acids. The ends were cut back, 1 base at V and 5 bases at J, with 15 bases in the middle. Germline V lookup: CDR1 SGHVT, CDR2 SQSDAQ. CDR3 sequence: CASSLVGGSGHEQYF. CDR3 bases: TGTGCCAGCAGCTTAGTAGGGGGCAGCGGGCACGAGCAGTACTTC.

The chain links TRBV6-5 to TRBJ1-4; maybe TRBD1 (6 bases). Germline assignment: CDR1 MNHEY and CDR2 SVGAGI. Trimming stripped 6 bases from V and 8 bases from J, with 13 bases between. This CDR3 is built from 13 residues. The CDR3: CASRNRDSEKLFF. For the CDR3, the DNA is TGTGCCAGCAGAAACAGGGATTCGGAAAAACTGTTTTTT.

This clone was picked up one time. V usage is TRBV6-5 and J usage is TRBJ1-2; TRBD1 matches at 8 bases. J gave up 3 bases and V 6 bases, and 6 bases lay outside the gene matches. This CDR3 region has 14 residues. Germline V gene data show CDR1 as MNHEY and CDR2 as SVGAGI. CDR3 DNA sequence: TGTGCCAGCAGAGACACAGGGGGGGACTATGGCTACACCTTC. This gives the protein CASRDTGGDYGYTF.

Here the CDR3 DNA reads TGTGCCATCAGTGAGACGGGTATGGGCACTGAAGCTTTCTTT. The encoded protein is CAISETGMGTEAFF. The chain is built from TRBV10-3 and TRBJ1-1, with unresolved D. The CDR3 covers 14 residues. CDR1 is ENHRY, CDR2 SYGVKD, per germline. The V and J ends lost 2 bases and 4 bases respectively, with 11 bases between them.

This clone appeared once. The rearrangement joins TRBV9 to TRBJ1-4; TRBD1 matches 7 bases. In germline, CDR1 is SGDLS, CDR2 YYNGEE. The CDR3 consists of 15 residues. J lost 3 bases, V lost 4 bases, and 6 bases had no gene match. CDR3 region: CASSFRGQSNEKLFF. DNA of the CDR3: TGTGCCAGCAGCTTTAGGGGACAGTCTAATGAAAAACTGTTTTTT.

About this clone: Compared with germline, one end of the junction differs, possibly owing to a read error. The CDR3 DNA is TGTGCCAGCAGCCTAGCGGGAGCGATGTGGGACACCGGGGAGCTGTTTTTT. Translated: CASSLAGAMWDTGELFF. This chain connects TRBV7-6 to TRBJ2-2; TRBD2 matches at 10 bases. Germline CDR1 SGHVS, CDR2 FNYEAQ. The CDR3 has 17 residues.

The chain is built from TRBV28 and TRBJ2-7; D is undetermined. V lost 6 bases to trimming and J lost 4 bases, with 13 bases between them. The CDR3 has 13 residues. Germline V lookup: CDR1 MDHEN, CDR2 SYDVKM. CDR3 coding DNA: TGTGCCAGCAGCAGTTTATCCCCTTACGAGCAGTACTTC. Translating gives CASSSLSPYEQYF.

The J gene is TRBJ2-3, the V gene TRBV18; TRBD2 matches 8 bases. V dropped 3 bases and J dropped 4; count of bases not matched to a gene: 9. Germline V gives CDR1 KGHSH, CDR2 LQKENI. This CDR3 spans 16 amino acids. The CDR3 coding sequence is TGTGCCAGCTCACCTTTCAGCGGGGGTACAGCAGATACGCAGTATTTT. Amino acids: CASSPFSGGTADTQYF. The whole variable domain, filled in from reference TRBV18 and TRBJ2-3, reads NAGVMQNPRHLVRRRGQEARLRCSPMKGHSHVYWYRQLPEEGLKFMVYLQKENIIDESGMPKERFSAEFPKEGPSILRIQQVVRGDSAAYFCASSPFSGGTADTQYFGPGTRLTVL.

This sequence joins TRBV5-1 and TRBJ2-6, with D possibly matching TRBD2 (5 bases). Deletions cut 2 bases from V and 0 bases from J, with 6 bases between. CDR3 length equals 15 residues. Germline CDR1 reads SGHRS; CDR2 reads YFSETQ. CDR3 region: CASSFGNSGANVLTF. DNA for the CDR3: TGCGCCAGCAGCTTCGGGAACTCTGGGGCCAACGTCCTGACTTTC.

The rearrangement uses TRBV3-1 (or the pseudogene TRBV3-2) and TRBJ2-5, with 11 bases aligning to TRBD2. The CDR3 is made up of 19 amino acids. Per germline, CDR1 LGHDT and CDR2 YNNKEL (reference sequence). The ends lost 0 bases at V and 6 bases at J; junction bases unmatched: 15. CDR3 sequence reads: CASSQDPSGRPAAVKTQYF. The CDR3 DNA reads as TGTGCCAGCAGCCAAGATCCTAGCGGGAGGCCCGCGGCGGTGAAGACCCAGTACTTC.

The V and J genes are TRBV5-5 and TRBJ2-3; 10 bases match TRBD2. Germline V gene sequence: CDR1 SGHKS, CDR2 YYEKEE (reference sequence). V lost 5 bases to trimming and J lost 4 bases; unmatched junction nucleotides: 7. The CDR3 spans 15 residues. The chain's CDR3 is CASRHVAGGADTQYF. CDR3 bases: TGTGCCAGCAGACATGTAGCGGGAGGTGCAGATACGCAGTATTTT.

This rearrangement joins TRBV19 to TRBJ1-4; 9 positions match TRBD1. CDR1 is LNHDA and CDR2 is SQIVND in the germline V gene (reference sequence). The CDR3 is 17 amino acids. V was pared by 7 bases and J by 0 bases, with 9 bases of the junction left unmatched. The CDR3 sequence is CASTPGTGRATNEKLFF. In nucleotides, the CDR3 is TGTGCCAGTACCCCTGGGACAGGGCGAGCAACTAATGAAAAACTGTTTTTT.

The chain recombines TRBV12-5 with TRBJ2-1, with TRBD2 matching over 8 bases. This CDR3 comprises 13 residues. Germline V lookup: CDR1 LGHNT, CDR2 FRNRAP. The trim removed 5 bases at V and 7 bases at J, leaving 4 bases unmatched. The CDR3 coding sequence is TGTGCTAGTGGTCTTGAGCGGGGGAATGAGCAGTTCTTC. This encodes CASGLERGNEQFF. Full variable domain (outside the CDR3, taken from reference TRBV12-5 and TRBJ2-1): DARVTQTPRHKVTEMGQEVTMRCQPILGHNTVFWYRQTMMQGLELLAYFRNRAPLDDSGMPKDRFSAEMPDATLATLKIQPSEPRDSAVYFCASGLERGNEQFFGPGTRLTVL.